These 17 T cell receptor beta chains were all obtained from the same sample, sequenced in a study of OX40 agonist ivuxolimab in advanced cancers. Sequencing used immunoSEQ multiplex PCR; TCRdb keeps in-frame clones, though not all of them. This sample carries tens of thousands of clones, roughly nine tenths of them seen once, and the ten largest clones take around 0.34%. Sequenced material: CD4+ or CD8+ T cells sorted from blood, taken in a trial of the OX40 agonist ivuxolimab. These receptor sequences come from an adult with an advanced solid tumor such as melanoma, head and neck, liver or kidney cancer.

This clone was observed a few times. CDR3 in amino acids: CASSTTRNTEAFF. DNA for the CDR3: TGTGCCAGCAGCACAACACGGAACACTGAAGCTTTCTTT. This chain connects TRBV11-3 to TRBJ1-1, with no clear D. Germline loops: CDR1 SGHNT, CDR2 YENEEA. The CDR3 loop spans 13 amino acids. V was pared by 5 bases and J by 1 base, with 8 bases between.

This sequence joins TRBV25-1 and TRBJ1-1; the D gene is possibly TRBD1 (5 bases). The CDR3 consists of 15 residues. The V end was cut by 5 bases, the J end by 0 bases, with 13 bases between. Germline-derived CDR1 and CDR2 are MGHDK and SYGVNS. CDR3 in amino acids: CASSRGTGLNTEAFF. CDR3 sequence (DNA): TGTGCCAGCAGTCGGGGTACAGGATTGAACACTGAAGCTTTCTTT.

The CDR3 nucleotides are TGTGCCAGTAAGGGCGGGAGGACTAACAATGAGCAGTTCTTC. Its translation: CASKGGRTNNEQFF. V and J are TRBV19 and TRBJ2-1; TRBD2 aligns across 8 bases. V lost 7 bases to trimming and J lost 5 bases; unmatched junction nucleotides: 7. Germline-derived CDR1 and CDR2 are LNHDA and SQIVND (reference sequence). The CDR3 runs 14 residues.

DNA of the CDR3: TGTGCCAGTACTCCGGGACAGGGACTGAACACTGAAGCTTTCTTT. This codes for CASTPGQGLNTEAFF. J is TRBJ1-1 and V is TRBV19; 9 nucleotides align to TRBD1. Germline assignment: CDR1 LNHDA and CDR2 SQIVND (reference sequence). This CDR3 spans 15 amino acids. V dropped 7 bases and J dropped 0; count of bases not matched to a gene: 6. Full variable domain (rest looked up from reference TRBV19 and TRBJ1-1): DGGITQSPKYLFRKEGQNVTLSCEQNLNHDAMYWYRQDPGQGLRLIYYSQIVNDFQKGDIAEGYSVSREKKESFPLTVTSAQKNPTAFYLCASTPGQGLNTEAFFGQGTRLTVV.

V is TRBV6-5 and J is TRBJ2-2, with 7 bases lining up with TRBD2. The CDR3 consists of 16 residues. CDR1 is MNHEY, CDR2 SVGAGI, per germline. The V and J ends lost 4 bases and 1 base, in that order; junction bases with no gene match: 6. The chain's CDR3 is CASSSGIAGNTGELFF. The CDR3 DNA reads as TGTGCCAGCAGTTCGGGAATAGCGGGGAACACCGGGGAGCTGTTTTTT.

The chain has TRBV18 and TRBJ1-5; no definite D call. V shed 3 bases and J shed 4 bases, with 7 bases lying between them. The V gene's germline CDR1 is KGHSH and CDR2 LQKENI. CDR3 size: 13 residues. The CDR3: CASSPIFNQPQHF. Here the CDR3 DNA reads TGTGCCAGCTCACCGATCTTTAATCAGCCCCAGCATTTT.

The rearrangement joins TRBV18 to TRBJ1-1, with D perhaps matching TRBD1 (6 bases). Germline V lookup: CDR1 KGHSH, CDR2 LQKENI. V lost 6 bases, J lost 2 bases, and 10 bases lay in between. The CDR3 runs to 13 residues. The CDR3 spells CASSGTINTEAFF. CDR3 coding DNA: TGTGCCAGCTCCGGGACAATTAACACTGAAGCTTTCTTT.

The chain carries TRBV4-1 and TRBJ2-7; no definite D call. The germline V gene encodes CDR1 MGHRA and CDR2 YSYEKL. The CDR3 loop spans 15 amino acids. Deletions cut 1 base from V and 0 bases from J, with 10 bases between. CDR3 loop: CASSQAEFSSYEQYF. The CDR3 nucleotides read TGCGCCAGCAGCCAAGCTGAGTTCTCCTCCTACGAGCAGTACTTC.

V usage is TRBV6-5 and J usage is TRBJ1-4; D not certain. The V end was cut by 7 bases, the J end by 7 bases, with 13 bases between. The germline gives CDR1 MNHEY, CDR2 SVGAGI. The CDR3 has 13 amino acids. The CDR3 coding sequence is TGTGCCAGCACCCAGGCCCCGAGTGAAAAACTGTTTTTT. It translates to CASTQAPSEKLFF.

The CDR3 reads CASSPPTGALHEQYF. CDR3 DNA sequence: TGTGCCAGCTCACCACCCACCGGAGCCCTTCATGAGCAGTACTTC. The chain joins TRBV18 to TRBJ2-7; D remains ambiguous. Trimming removed 0 bases from V and 7 bases from J, with 16 bases in between. This CDR3 spans 15 amino acids. Germline-derived CDR1 and CDR2 are KGHSH and LQKENI.

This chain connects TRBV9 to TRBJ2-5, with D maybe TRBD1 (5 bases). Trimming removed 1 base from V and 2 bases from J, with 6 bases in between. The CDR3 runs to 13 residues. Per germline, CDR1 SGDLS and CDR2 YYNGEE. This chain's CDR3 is CASSVSGQETQYF. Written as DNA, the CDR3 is TGTGCCAGCAGCGTATCAGGGCAAGAGACCCAGTACTTC.

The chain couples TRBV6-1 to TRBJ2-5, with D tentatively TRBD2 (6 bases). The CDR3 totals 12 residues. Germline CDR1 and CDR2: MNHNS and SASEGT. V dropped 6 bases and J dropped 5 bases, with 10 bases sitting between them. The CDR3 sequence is CASREGRETQYF. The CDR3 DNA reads TGTGCCAGCAGGGAGGGTAGGGAGACCCAGTACTTC.

The CDR3 sequence is CAWSKDANYEQYF. DNA of the CDR3: TGTGCCTGGAGTAAGGACGCAAACTACGAGCAGTACTTC. The rearrangement uses TRBV30 and TRBJ2-7; D not resolved. The CDR3 is made up of 13 amino acids. V gave up 2 bases and J gave up 3 bases, with 11 bases separating them. Germline values: CDR1 GTSNPN, CDR2 SVGIG (reference sequence).

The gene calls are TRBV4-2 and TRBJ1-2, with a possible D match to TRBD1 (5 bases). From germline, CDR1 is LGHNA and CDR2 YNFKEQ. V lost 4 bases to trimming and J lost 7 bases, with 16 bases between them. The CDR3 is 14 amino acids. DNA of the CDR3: TGTGCCAGCAGCCCGGGACGGGCGTTGGGTGGCTACACCTTC. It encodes CASSPGRALGGYTF.

The CDR3 DNA reads TGTGCCAGCAGCGTAGACAGGAACTATGGCTACACCTTC. Protein: CASSVDRNYGYTF. V gene TRBV7-2 combines with J gene TRBJ1-2, with TRBD1 as a possible D gene (6 bases). The germline gives CDR1 SGHTA, CDR2 FQGNSA. Trimming pared 5 bases from V and 2 bases from J, leaving 9 bases between. This CDR3 contains 13 residues.

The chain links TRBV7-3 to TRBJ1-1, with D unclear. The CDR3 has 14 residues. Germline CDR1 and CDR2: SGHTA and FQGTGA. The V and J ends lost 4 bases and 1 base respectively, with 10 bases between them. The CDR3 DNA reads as TGTGCCAGCAGCTCCCAGATCTCGAACACTGAAGCTTTCTTT. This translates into CASSSQISNTEAFF.

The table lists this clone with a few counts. The CDR3 here is CASSYRGNTEAFF. Written as DNA, the CDR3 is TGTGCCAGCAGCTACAGGGGGAACACTGAAGCTTTCTTT. V gene TRBV2 combines with J gene TRBJ1-1; 7 bases are shared with TRBD1. Germline CDR1 SNHLY, CDR2 FYNNEI. Trimming cost V 6 bases and J 1 base; bases outside gene matches: 2. The CDR3 contains 13 residues.